The next 9 T cell receptor beta chains were all read from a single sample in a study of shared clonotypes between healthy human individuals. The naive CD8 subset, CD45RO-negative cells positively selected for CCR7, excluded terminally differentiated effector memory CD45RA+ cells. Clones were sequenced by immunoSEQ multiplex PCR, and TCRdb holds only the in-frame ones, with some missing. The sample records some 2,100,000 clones, under 95% being singletons. The specimen sequenced was naive CD8+ T cells from PBMCs. The receptors were gathered from a man aged 18 to 35 in good health. Some clones in this sample may be carry-over from other donors' samples.

Regarding this clone: At one boundary the junction diverges from the germline segment, which might be a read error. This chain connects TRBV6-5 to TRBJ2-1; perhaps TRBD1 as D (5 bases). The germline gives CDR1 MNHEY, CDR2 SVGAGI. The CDR3 covers 14 residues. CDR3: CACSYAAGKGEQFF. The CDR3 coding sequence is TGTGCCTGCAGTTACGCGGCAGGGAAAGGTGAGCAGTTCTTC.

This clone was counted a single time. The rearrangement joins TRBV29-1 to TRBJ1-1, with TRBD1 as a possible D gene (5 bases). The CDR3 contains 14 residues. Looked up from germline, CDR1 is SQVTM and CDR2 is ANQGSEA. Trimming removed 6 bases at V and 0 bases at J, with 14 bases between. DNA of the CDR3: TGCAGCGTAGGATCGGCCAGGGTGAACACTGAAGCTTTCTTT. This encodes CSVGSARVNTEAFF.

The table lists this clone with a count of one. The chain joins TRBV7-8 to TRBJ2-5, with 9 bases lining up with TRBD1. Germline lookup yields CDR1 SGHVS and CDR2 FQNEAQ. The CDR3 covers 17 residues. Unmatched junction bases numbered 11, after V lost 1 base and J lost 5 bases. The CDR3: CASSLVGTGFPQETQYF. The CDR3 DNA follows: TGTGCCAGCAGCTTAGTAGGGACAGGGTTTCCCCAGGAGACCCAGTACTTC.

The chain recombines TRBV6-1 with TRBJ2-7; D is undetermined. The germline gives CDR1 MNHNS, CDR2 SASEGT. The CDR3 is made up of 12 amino acids. Between the trimmed V and J ends, which lost 2 bases and 7 bases, there was a span of 9 bases. The DNA of the CDR3 is TGTGCCAGCAGTGAATTTGGTTGGGAGCAGTACTTC. This sequence encodes CASSEFGWEQYF.

The J gene is TRBJ1-3, the V gene TRBV7-9; 8 nucleotides align to TRBD1. Trimming removed 2 bases from V and 0 bases from J; junction bases left unmatched: 12. Germline V gives CDR1 SEHNR, CDR2 FQNEAQ (reference sequence). CDR3 length equals 19 residues. The DNA for the CDR3 is TGTGCCAGCAGCTTACGTGGGCAGGGGGCCCCCAGCTCTGGAAACACCATATATTTT. It translates to CASSLRGQGAPSSGNTIYF.

The chain has TRBV11-2 and TRBJ1-1; 10 bases line up with TRBD1. The CDR3 runs to 15 residues. CDR1 is SGHAT, CDR2 FQNNGV, per germline. V was clipped by 5 bases and J by 5 bases; unmatched bases: 8. The CDR3 here is CASSRPGTGETEAFF. The CDR3 nucleotides are TGTGCCAGCAGCCGACCCGGGACAGGGGAGACTGAAGCTTTCTTT.

This chain uses TRBV6-1 with TRBJ1-5; possible D gene TRBD1, 6 bases. Germline V gene lookup returns CDR1 MNHNS and CDR2 SASEGT. Trimming stripped 3 bases from V and 9 bases from J, with 12 bases between. The CDR3 is 13 amino acids. Here the CDR3 DNA reads TGTGCCAGCAGTGAGGGGGCCTATTGGCCCCAGCATTTT. Translation gives CASSEGAYWPQHF.

This clone came up once. The CDR3 DNA follows: TGTGCCAGCAGCTTACGGGGAGCTCCTACGGGGGATACGCAGTATTTT. This gives the protein CASSLRGAPTGDTQYF. The rearrangement uses TRBV7-8 and TRBJ2-3; weak D call: TRBD2 (5 bases). This CDR3 comprises 16 residues. In germline, CDR1 is SGHVS, CDR2 FQNEAQ. V lost 2 bases and J lost 6, with 18 bases in between. The full variable domain, completed using reference TRBV7-8 and TRBJ2-3, is GAGVSQSPRYKVAKRGQDVALRCDPISGHVSLFWYQQALGQGPEFLTYFQNEAQLDKSGLPSDRFFAERPEGSVSTLKIQRTQQEDSAVYLCASSLRGAPTGDTQYFGPGTRLTVL.

V usage is TRBV7-9 and J usage is TRBJ2-2; D possibly corresponds to TRBD1 (6 bases). Germline loops: CDR1 SEHNR, CDR2 FQNEAQ (reference sequence). This CDR3 region has 13 residues. Trimming pared 8 bases from V and 6 bases from J, leaving 13 bases between. CDR3 in amino acids: CASELQGSGELFF. DNA of the CDR3: TGTGCCAGCGAACTACAGGGCTCCGGGGAGCTGTTTTTT.